This T cell receptor beta chain appears in the sequencing data of a study of blood T cell repertoires in COVID-19. The wider study: COVID-19 samples from acute and convalescent phases originated in the United States, Italy and Spain. Sources were T cells, B-cell-depleted T cells, or PBMCs; the material itself was cDNA or gDNA.

The CDR3 consists of 13 residues. Trimming cost V 4 bases and J 8 bases, with 14 bases left between them. Germline CDR1 is MDHEN and CDR2 is SYDVKM. Per the original methods: Estimation of nucleated cell counts was performed using reference gene primer amplification. Sequenced by immunoSEQ multiplex PCR; TCRdb stores in-frame clones only, minus some. V, J and clone size were drawn from that table, and D and trimming were deduced from the DNA. The sample shows 75,000 to 95,000 clones, around 90% of them seen only once. This rearrangement joins TRBV28 to TRBJ1-2, with D perhaps matching TRBD1 (5 bases). The sequencing input was peripheral blood. This receptor was taken from a man between 45 and 60 years old with active COVID-19. The CDR3 here is CASSSGTLRGYTF. In DNA, the CDR3 is TGTGCCAGCAGTTCCGGGACTCTCAGAGGCTACACCTTC.